What follows are 23 T cell receptor beta chains derived from one specimen sequenced in a study of blood T cell repertoires in COVID-19 (dated by TCRdb to 2020 to 2021). Library preparation was by the immunoSEQ multiplex PCR assay. TCRdb's version of the immuneACCESS table is confined to in-frame rearrangements and falls short of the full clone set. An unresolved V gene accounts for under half of the shortfall where checked; the remainder is of unknown origin. Across this sample there are about 220,000 clones, with roughly 89% seen only once. Clones ranked in the top ten supply around 2% of the sample. Sequenced input: peripheral blood. The receptors originated from a man aged 25 to 40 who had recovered from COVID-19.

The count of this clone is one. The chain links TRBV6-6 to TRBJ2-3; 11 bases map to TRBD2. Germline V gene sequence: CDR1 MNHNY, CDR2 SVGAGI (reference sequence). CDR3 length: 18 residues. J lost 7 bases, V lost 5 bases, and 17 bases had no gene match. CDR3 region: CASSPLGSGGASVNTQYF. The CDR3 DNA follows: TGTGCCAGCAGTCCCCTTGGTAGCGGGGGGGCCAGTGTAAATACGCAGTATTTT.

This chain uses TRBV5-1 with TRBJ2-3; D perhaps matches TRBD1 (5 bases). Trimming removed 0 bases from V and 9 bases from J, with 8 bases in between. This CDR3 region has 12 residues. Per germline, CDR1 SGHRS and CDR2 YFSETQ. In DNA form, the CDR3 reads TGCGCCAGCAGCTTGGATCAGGGAACGCAGTATTTT. This sequence encodes CASSLDQGTQYF.

This clone has a count of ten or more. The J gene is TRBJ2-7, the V gene TRBV13; 8 positions match TRBD1. The germline V gene encodes CDR1 PRHDT and CDR2 FYEKMQ (reference sequence). Germline trimming cut 3 bases from V and 6 bases from J; bases unmatched to any gene: 1. This CDR3 contains 12 residues. CDR3: CASSFDRGEQYF. CDR3 DNA: TGTGCCAGCAGCTTCGACAGGGGCGAGCAGTACTTC.

This chain uses TRBV11-2 with TRBJ2-7; D perhaps matches TRBD1 (6 bases). CDR1 is SGHAT, CDR2 FQNNGV, per germline. The CDR3 totals 13 residues. With 3 bases removed from V and 12 bases from J, the gap between germline ends came to 18 bases. The CDR3 sequence is CASSFTQGQTGYF. CDR3 DNA: TGTGCCAGCAGCTTCACGCAAGGACAGACAGGGTACTTC.

The table lists this clone with a few counts. This chain links TRBV5-1 with TRBJ2-7; perhaps TRBD1 as D (6 bases). The germline gives CDR1 SGHRS, CDR2 YFSETQ. Trimming cost V 0 bases and J 2 bases, with 9 bases left between them. The CDR3 contains 14 residues. In nucleotides, the CDR3 is TGCGCCAGCAGCTTGGGTACAGGGACCTACGAGCAGTACTTC. It translates to CASSLGTGTYEQYF.

The J gene is TRBJ1-2, the V gene TRBV13; 8 bases match TRBD1. The CDR3 length is 14 residues. The V gene end was trimmed by 5 bases and the J gene end by 5 bases; junction bases not matched to a gene: 7. The germline V gene encodes CDR1 PRHDT and CDR2 FYEKMQ (reference sequence). The CDR3 coding sequence is TGTGCCAGCAGCAGGCGGACAGGGTCGTATGGCTACACCTTC. Encoded protein: CASSRRTGSYGYTF.

The chain carries TRBV1 and TRBJ1-2. TRBV1 is a pseudogene locus. The CDR3 sequence is 11 residues long. The chain's CDR3 is CTHPSEGGYTF. The CDR3 region has the DNA TGCACGCACCCGTCCGAGGGTGGCTACACCTTC.

The CDR3 protein is CASSQLTGDSGNTIYF. In DNA, the CDR3 is TGTGCCAGCAGTCAGCTAACAGGCGACTCTGGAAACACCATATATTTT. The chain uses TRBV2 and TRBJ1-3, with a tentative D call TRBD1 (5 bases). The CDR3 extends over 16 amino acids. Trimming removed 5 bases at V and 0 bases at J, with 14 bases between. Germline V gives CDR1 SNHLY, CDR2 FYNNEI. The entire variable domain, with the rest obtained from reference TRBV2 and TRBJ1-3, is as follows: EPEVTQTPSHQVTQMGQEVILRCVPISNHLYFYWYRQILGQKVEFLVSFYNNEISEKSEIFDDQFSVERPDGSNFTLKIRSTKLEDSAMYFCASSQLTGDSGNTIYFGEGSWLTVV.

This chain connects TRBV30 to TRBJ1-2; TRBD1 matches 11 bases. The CDR3 spans 13 residues. CDR1 and CDR2 (germline): GTSNPN, SVGIG (reference sequence). V shed 7 bases and J 7 bases; nucleotides not matched to a gene: 8. The DNA of the CDR3 is TGTGCCTTATCTGGACAGGGGGCTGGTGGCTACACCTTC. Residues: CALSGQGAGGYTF.

The chain has TRBV5-1 and TRBJ2-1; 8 nucleotides line up with TRBD1. J lost 2 bases, V lost 3 bases, and 7 bases had no gene match. From germline, CDR1 is SGHRS and CDR2 YFSETQ. This CDR3 region has 16 residues. The CDR3: CASSWGGQGAYNEQFF. In nucleotides, the CDR3 is TGCGCCAGCAGCTGGGGCGGACAGGGAGCCTACAATGAGCAGTTCTTC.

The chain combines TRBV5-4 with TRBJ1-2, with a tentative D call TRBD1 (6 bases). In germline, CDR1 is SGHNT, CDR2 YYREEE (reference sequence). This CDR3 spans 17 amino acids. V lost 1 base to trimming and J lost 6 bases, with 22 bases between them. CDR3 sequence: CASSLKVFGGGVDGYTF. The CDR3 DNA follows: TGTGCCAGCAGCTTGAAGGTCTTTGGGGGGGGCGTTGATGGCTACACCTTC.

V is TRBV24-1 and J is TRBJ1-2; D is unclear. The germline V gene encodes CDR1 KGHDR and CDR2 SFDVKD. The V and J ends lost 4 bases and 8 bases respectively, with 10 bases between them. There are 12 residues in the CDR3. CDR3 DNA sequence: TGTGCCACCAGTGACCCCCATTTGGGCTACACCTTC. It translates to CATSDPHLGYTF.

The chain carries TRBV2 and TRBJ1-2; D might be TRBD1 (6 bases). CDR3 length: 15 amino acids. Germline values: CDR1 SNHLY, CDR2 FYNNEI. V was cut by 3 bases and J by 8 bases, with 19 bases left in between. CDR3 sequence: CASSDLRGASKGYTF. The CDR3 nucleotides read TGTGCCAGCAGTGATTTGCGGGGGGCGTCGAAGGGCTACACCTTC.

The gene calls are TRBV5-5 and TRBJ1-4; the match to TRBD1 covers 8 bases. Unmatched junction bases numbered 13, after V lost 0 bases and J lost 3 bases. CDR1 is SGHKS and CDR2 is YYEKEE in the germline V gene (reference sequence). This CDR3 has 19 residues. As DNA, the CDR3 is TGTGCCAGCAGCTTGGCCAGGGTGATAGGACAGGGCCCTAATGAAAAACTGTTTTTT. Its translation: CASSLARVIGQGPNEKLFF. The whole variable domain, remainder taken from reference TRBV5-5 and TRBJ1-4, is DAGVTQSPTHLIKTRGQQVTLRCSPISGHKSVSWYQQVLGQGPQFIFQYYEKEERGRGNFPDRFSARQFPNYSSELNVNALLLGDSALYLCASSLARVIGQGPNEKLFFGSGTQLSVL.

The J gene is TRBJ2-3, the V gene TRBV6-1, with 9 bases that match TRBD2. Germline lookup yields CDR1 MNHNS and CDR2 SASEGT. Trimming cost V 6 bases and J 6 bases; bases outside gene matches: 19. The CDR3 totals 18 residues. CDR3 nucleotides: TGTGCCAGCAGCGAACGTCGTAGCGGGGGCCCCTGGGGGGATACGCAGTATTTT. This encodes CASSERRSGGPWGDTQYF.

The chain carries TRBV6-5 and TRBJ1-5; no reliable D call. V lost 8 bases and J lost 2, with 7 bases in between. The CDR3 consists of 12 residues. CDR1 MNHEY and CDR2 SVGAGI come from the germline V gene. CDR3 amino acids: CASGRGNQPQHF. The CDR3 DNA is TGTGCCAGCGGCCGGGGCAATCAGCCCCAGCATTTT.

This clone was seen at least ten times. The J gene is TRBJ1-4, the V gene TRBV18; a weak D match, TRBD1 (6 bases). CDR1 and CDR2 (germline): KGHSH, LQKENI. With 2 bases removed from V and 7 bases from J, the gap between germline ends came to 14 bases. The CDR3 runs to 15 residues. CDR3: CASSPVSGGPEKLFF. For the CDR3, the DNA is TGTGCCAGCTCACCAGTGTCGGGGGGGCCTGAAAAACTGTTTTTT.

The J gene is TRBJ1-2, the V gene TRBV7-9; D not resolved. From germline, CDR1 is SEHNR and CDR2 FQNEAQ (reference sequence). The CDR3 covers 14 residues. The V and J ends lost 5 bases and 3 bases respectively, with 13 bases between them. CDR3: CASSNWEIYYGYTF. CDR3 in DNA: TGTGCCAGCAGCAACTGGGAGATCTACTATGGCTACACCTTC.

V is TRBV7-8 and J is TRBJ1-4; 7 bases agree with TRBD1. Losses at the gene ends were 4 bases for V and 4 bases for J; bases not matched to a gene: 9. This CDR3 comprises 16 residues. The germline gives CDR1 SGHVS, CDR2 FQNEAQ. The CDR3 DNA is TGTGCCAGCAGCTCGGAGGGGGCAGGGCGTAATGAAAAACTGTTTTTT. This codes for CASSSEGAGRNEKLFF.

The V call is TRBV5-1, the J call TRBJ2-4, with 13 bases matching TRBD2. The CDR3 has 14 residues. Germline V lookup: CDR1 SGHRS, CDR2 YFSETQ. Germline trimming cut 2 bases from V and 8 bases from J; bases unmatched to any gene: 1. For the CDR3, the DNA is TGCGCCAGCAGCTTCGGGACTAGCGGGGACATTCAGTACTTC. As protein: CASSFGTSGDIQYF.

The V gene is TRBV6-5, the J gene TRBJ2-1, with 9 bases fitting TRBD1. The CDR3 loop spans 13 amino acids. The germline V gene encodes CDR1 MNHEY and CDR2 SVGAGI. Trimming cost V 8 bases and J 5 bases; bases outside gene matches: 4. This CDR3 is CASSRDRDNEQFF. In DNA form, the CDR3 reads TGTGCCAGCTCAAGGGACAGGGACAATGAGCAGTTCTTC.

This rearrangement joins TRBV29-1 to TRBJ1-5, with D hard to call. The CDR3 covers 13 residues. V was clipped by 4 bases and J by 4 bases, with 11 bases between them. The germline gives CDR1 SQVTM, CDR2 ANQGSEA. The CDR3 loop reads CSVAWEPNQPQHF. The CDR3 region has the DNA TGCAGCGTTGCATGGGAGCCTAATCAGCCCCAGCATTTT. The full variable domain, its missing parts supplied by reference TRBV29-1 and TRBJ1-5, is SAVISQKPSRDICQRGTSLTIQCQVDSQVTMMFWYRQQPGQSLTLIATANQGSEATYESGFVIDKFPISRPNLTFSTLTVSNMSPEDSSIYLCSVAWEPNQPQHFGDGTRLSIL.

The genes are TRBV19 and TRBJ1-6, with no clear D. This CDR3 comprises 13 residues. The germline CDR1 and CDR2 sequences are LNHDA and SQIVND (reference sequence). The ends were cut back, 6 bases at V and 9 bases at J, with 12 bases in the middle. The CDR3 region is CASSPEAGSPLHF. CDR3 DNA sequence: TGTGCCAGTAGCCCCGAAGCGGGTTCACCCCTCCACTTT.